The 23 T cell receptor beta chains given below trace back to one sample, sequenced in a study of T-cell memory formation after mild COVID-19. TCRdb analysed the 5' RACE reads with MiXCR anew, one entry per CDR3 protein. The sample lists 150,000 or so distinct CDR3 sequences, about a third occurring once. The sample comprised PBMCs or a T cell subset sorted from them (not recorded which). The receptors come from an adult woman who had mild COVID-19 (a few samples of this study predate the infection). Cell type and time point are not known.

This clonotype was found a few times. V usage is TRBV14 and J usage is TRBJ2-5; maybe TRBD1 (6 bases). This CDR3 region has 16 residues. Germline values: CDR1 SGHDN, CDR2 FVKESK. Deletions cut 0 bases from V and 8 bases from J, with 19 bases between. The CDR3 DNA reads as TGTGCCAGCAGCCAAGATAGGGTAACCAGGGGCGACACCCAGTACTTC. Residues: CASSQDRVTRGDTQYF.

The V call is TRBV9, the J call TRBJ2-1; TRBD1 is a possible D gene (5 bases). The CDR3 extends over 11 amino acids. Trimming removed 2 bases at V and 10 bases at J, with 7 bases between. CDR1 SGDLS and CDR2 YYNGEE come from the germline V gene. The CDR3 region has the DNA TGTGCCAGCAGCGTTGCAGGGGAGCAGTTCTTC. This sequence encodes CASSVAGEQFF.

The J gene is TRBJ2-7, the V gene TRBV6-5; no firm D call. CDR1 and CDR2 from the germline V gene are MNHEY and SVGAGI. V was shortened by 6 bases and J by 4 bases, with 10 bases between the two germline ends. This CDR3 is built from 12 residues. This chain's CDR3 is CASRPNGYEQYF. The DNA for the CDR3 is TGTGCCAGCAGACCTAACGGGTACGAGCAGTACTTC.

The chain joins TRBV7-9 to TRBJ2-3, with D maybe TRBD1 (5 bases). The CDR3 has 16 amino acids. Germline-derived CDR1 and CDR2 are SEHNR and FQNEAQ (reference sequence). The V gene lost 4 bases and the J gene lost 5 bases, with 19 bases spanning the gap. Here the CDR3 DNA reads TGTGCCAGCAGCTCACTAAGACGGATAACAGGAGATACGCAGTATTTT. Its protein product is CASSSLRRITGDTQYF.

In DNA, the CDR3 is TGTGCCAGCAGCCCTCCGCCCCGGGATTACTACAATGAGCAGTTCTTC. As protein: CASSPPPRDYYNEQFF. The rearrangement links TRBV7-9 to TRBJ2-1; D is possibly TRBD2 (5 bases). Germline CDR1 is SEHNR and CDR2 is FQNEAQ (reference sequence). The CDR3 sequence is 16 residues long. V lost 5 bases to trimming and J lost 3 bases, with 17 bases between them.

This chain connects TRBV4-3 to TRBJ2-7; no firm D call. The CDR3 totals 13 residues. Between the trimmed V and J ends, which lost 0 bases and 3 bases, there was a span of 6 bases. Germline V gives CDR1 LGHNA, CDR2 YSLEER. DNA of the CDR3: TGCGCCAGCAGCCAAGACACGCGCTACGAGCAGTACTTC. Amino acid sequence: CASSQDTRYEQYF.

This clonotype showed up many times. The chain combines TRBV18 with TRBJ2-7; D not resolved. The CDR3 has 11 amino acids. Germline CDR1 KGHSH, CDR2 LQKENI. Trimming took 5 bases from V and 4 from J, leaving 6 bases between them. Written as DNA, the CDR3 is TGTGCCAGCTCAAGCGAATACGAGCAGTACTTC. Residues: CASSSEYEQYF.

The V call is TRBV4-2, the J call TRBJ2-1; 8 positions match TRBD2. Trimming cost V 1 base and J 9 bases; bases outside gene matches: 11. Looked up from germline, CDR1 is LGHNA and CDR2 is YNFKEQ. The CDR3 totals 16 residues. CDR3 sequence (DNA): TGTGCCAGCAGCCAAGCCGCGGGACTAGGAATTGGTGAGCAGTTCTTC. Translated, it gives CASSQAAGLGIGEQFF.

The chain employs TRBV21-1 and TRBJ2-3. TRBV21-1 is classified as a pseudogene. CDR3 length equals 16 residues. Written as DNA, the CDR3 is TGTGCCAGCAGCAAATTGCTAAAACCCCACCCAGATACGCAGTATTTT. It encodes CASSKLLKPHPDTQYF.

V usage is TRBV20-1 and J usage is TRBJ2-3; D remains unclear. Germline CDR1 DFQATT, CDR2 SNEGSKA (reference sequence). The ends were cut back, 3 bases at V and 4 bases at J, with 14 bases in the middle. The CDR3 runs to 14 residues. The CDR3 DNA follows: TGCAGTGCTAGTGGAGTTTCTCGGTCAGATACGCAGTATTTT. Encoded protein: CSASGVSRSDTQYF.

This clonotype was found a few times. The chain recombines TRBV4-3 with TRBJ2-5; D is possibly TRBD2 (5 bases). CDR1 and CDR2 (germline): LGHNA, YSLEER. The V end was cut by 4 bases, the J end by 2 bases, with 14 bases between. The CDR3 sequence is 15 residues long. The CDR3 nucleotides are TGCGCCAGCAGCCCTAGACTGCGAGGGCAAGAGACCCAGTACTTC. Translation: CASSPRLRGQETQYF.

This clonotype came up many times. The V call is TRBV11-2, the J call TRBJ1-3, with TRBD1 as a possible D gene (5 bases). Germline values: CDR1 SGHAT, CDR2 FQNNGV. V was shortened by 5 bases and J by 0 bases, with 11 bases between the two germline ends. The CDR3 sequence is 15 residues long. DNA for the CDR3: TGTGCCAGCAGCGGCCAGGGCCTCTCTGGAAACACCATATATTTT. Its translation: CASSGQGLSGNTIYF.

In its sample, this clonotype was seen a few times. In nucleotides, the CDR3 is TGTGCCAGCAGCCCACGACAAGCCTACGAGCAGTACTTC. The encoded protein is CASSPRQAYEQYF. The J gene is TRBJ2-7, the V gene TRBV3-1, with D unclear. The V end was cut by 4 bases, the J end by 2 bases, with 9 bases between. This CDR3 has 13 amino acids. Germline loops: CDR1 LGHDT, CDR2 YNNKEL (reference sequence).

The chain has TRBV6-2 or TRBV6-3 and TRBJ2-7, with D possibly TRBD2 on 5 matching bases. Germline CDR1 reads MNHEY; CDR2 reads SVGEGT. V lost 2 bases and J 2 bases, leaving 13 bases between the germline ends. The CDR3 consists of 15 residues. CDR3 sequence reads: CASSYVGGHTYEQYF. Written as DNA, the CDR3 is TGTGCCAGCAGTTACGTCGGCGGGCATACCTACGAGCAGTACTTC.

This clonotype was counted a few times. The J gene is TRBJ2-7, the V gene TRBV15; D possibly matches TRBD1 or TRBD2 (5 bases each). The germline gives CDR1 LNHNV, CDR2 YYDKDF (reference sequence). The CDR3 runs 15 residues. V was trimmed by 3 bases and J by 2 bases, leaving 14 bases between them. Here the CDR3 reads CATSSVPGPAYEQYF. CDR3 coding DNA: TGTGCCACCAGCAGTGTACCGGGGCCAGCCTACGAGCAGTACTTC.

This clonotype was counted a few times. V and J are TRBV27 and TRBJ1-2; D unresolved. The CDR3 totals 13 residues. The V gene's germline CDR1 is MNHEY and CDR2 SMNVEV (reference sequence). The V end was cut by 3 bases, the J end by 5 bases, with 10 bases between. DNA for the CDR3: TGTGCCAGCAGTTTTAGGGATGGTTATGGCTACACCTTC. Amino acid sequence: CASSFRDGYGYTF.

V usage is TRBV7-9 and J usage is TRBJ2-1, with 11 nucleotides matching TRBD2. Trimming cost V 7 bases and J 6 bases; bases outside gene matches: 5. This CDR3 has 14 amino acids. The germline gives CDR1 SEHNR, CDR2 FQNEAQ (reference sequence). The CDR3 reads CASTSGLAVNEQFF. The CDR3, as DNA: TGTGCCAGCACCTCGGGACTAGCGGTCAATGAGCAGTTCTTC.

This clonotype turned up a few times. The genes are TRBV29-1 and TRBJ2-7; 10 bases match TRBD2. The V gene end was trimmed by 4 bases and the J gene end by 7 bases; junction bases not matched to a gene: 13. The CDR3 length is 15 residues. CDR1 SQVTM and CDR2 ANQGSEA come from the germline V gene. The CDR3 nucleotides are TGCAGCGTTGGGTTAGCGGGGGGCCCCAGGTCTGAGCAGTACTTC. Its protein product is CSVGLAGGPRSEQYF.

The chain employs TRBV20-1 and TRBJ1-5; weak D call: TRBD1 (6 bases). The length of the CDR3 is 14 residues. Germline CDR1 and CDR2: DFQATT and SNEGSKA (reference sequence). The V and J ends lost 4 bases and 2 bases respectively, with 12 bases between them. CDR3 in amino acids: CSATGEWGNQPQHF. In DNA form, the CDR3 reads TGCAGTGCTACAGGGGAATGGGGCAATCAGCCCCAGCATTTT.

This sequence joins TRBV7-9 and TRBJ2-3, with D unclear. Germline loops: CDR1 SEHNR, CDR2 FQNEAQ (reference sequence). The CDR3 covers 13 residues. Between the trimmed V and J ends, which lost 2 bases and 5 bases, there was a span of 8 bases. CDR3 region: CASSLPPRDTQYF. The DNA of the CDR3 is TGTGCCAGCAGCTTACCCCCGCGAGATACGCAGTATTTT.

There are a few counts of this clonotype. The genes are TRBV24-1 and TRBJ2-1; weak D call: TRBD2 (6 bases). The CDR3 length is 15 residues. Germline CDR1 and CDR2: KGHDR and SFDVKD. V lost 4 bases, J lost 0 bases, and 9 bases lay in between. For the CDR3, the DNA is TGTGCCACCAGTGAACGGGGGAGCTCCTACAATGAGCAGTTCTTC. Protein: CATSERGSSYNEQFF.

The V gene is TRBV5-4, the J gene TRBJ1-2; D ambiguous. The CDR3 contains 14 residues. Germline V gene sequence: CDR1 SGHNT, CDR2 YYREEE (reference sequence). Trimming removed 0 bases from V and 4 bases from J, with 10 bases in between. This CDR3 is CASSLAAQPYGYTF. The CDR3 region has the DNA TGTGCCAGCAGCTTGGCGGCTCAACCCTATGGCTACACCTTC.

The genes are TRBV12-3 or TRBV12-4 and TRBJ2-3; possible D gene TRBD1, 6 bases. CDR3 length equals 14 residues. Trimming pared 6 bases from V and 6 bases from J, leaving 16 bases between. CDR3 protein: CASRSLRGRDTQYF. DNA of the CDR3: TGTGCCAGCAGATCACTCAGGGGAAGGGATACGCAGTATTTT.